This T cell receptor beta chain was recovered during a study of cytomegalovirus exposure and HLA in healthy donors. Study as a whole: From HLA-typed donors, an early data release held tens of millions of unique TCRs.

Study outcomes and limitations: In a later analysis, DRB1 alleles had the most associated TCRs; HLA-C alleles the fewest. Immune exposure information available was restricted to CMV serostatus. Many donors shared some public TCRs, even though most TCR sequences were rare.

PCR amplification relied on 60 Vbeta primers (plus 13 Jbeta primers). Only in-frame clones appear in the TCRdb table, and some are missing; sequencing was by immunoSEQ multiplex PCR. The sample has around 99,000 clones; under 85% are singletons. A note on this clone: Its antigen is unidentified.

There are 12 residues in the CDR3. Trimming stripped 0 bases from V and 7 bases from J, with 3 bases between. CDR1 is MRHNA and CDR2 is SNTAGT in the germline V gene. This rearrangement joins TRBV6-4 to TRBJ2-2; D is undetermined. The source material was PBMCs. This sequence was found in a man aged 40-49 years in good health and CMV-seronegative. CDR3 nucleotides: TGTGCCAGCAGTGACTCTTACGGGGAGCTGTTTTTT. Its translation: CASSDSYGELFF.